This T cell receptor (beta chain) stems from a study of a mutant IDH1 vaccine in newly diagnosed glioma. Study summary: It was radiotherapy, temozolomide, or both that patients received previously, with most receiving both.

Clones were read by immunoSEQ multiplex PCR, and TCRdb kept only the in-frame ones, dropping some. This sample has about 98,000 clones, with around 90% found just once. V was shortened by 0 bases and J by 0 bases, with 9 bases between the two germline ends. The CDR3 contains 16 residues. The V gene's germline CDR1 is LGHNA and CDR2 YNFKEQ. Time point here: baseline, week 1 (first vaccination visit). Indicated treatment: pre-vaccination baseline after standard-of-care therapy. The donors had new WHO grade 3 or 4 astrocytomas; these were IDH1-mutant and ATRX-lost. V usage is TRBV4-2 and J usage is TRBJ1-5; no definite D call. This TCR came from a woman between 50 and 59 years old with glioma. The sequences come from PBMCs, collected from a glioma patient treated with radiotherapy, temozolomide or both. CDR3 nucleotide sequence: TGTGCCAGCAGCCAAGATGGCGCCTATAGCAATCAGCCCCAGCATTTT. Translation: CASSQDGAYSNQPQHF.